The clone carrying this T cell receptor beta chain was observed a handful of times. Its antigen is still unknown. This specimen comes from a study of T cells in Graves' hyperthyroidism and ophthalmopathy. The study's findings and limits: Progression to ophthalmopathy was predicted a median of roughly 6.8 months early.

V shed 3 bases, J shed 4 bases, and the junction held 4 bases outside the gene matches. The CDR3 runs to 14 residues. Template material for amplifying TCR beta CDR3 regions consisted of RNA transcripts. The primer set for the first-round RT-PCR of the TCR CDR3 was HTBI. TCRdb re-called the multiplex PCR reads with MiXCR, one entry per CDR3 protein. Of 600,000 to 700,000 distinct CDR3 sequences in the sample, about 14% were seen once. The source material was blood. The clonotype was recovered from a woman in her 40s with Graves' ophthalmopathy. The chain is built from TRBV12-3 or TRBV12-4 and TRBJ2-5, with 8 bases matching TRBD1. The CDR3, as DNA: TGTGCCAGCAGTTTCCGGACAGGGAGAGAGACCCAGTACTTC. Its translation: CASSFRTGRETQYF.